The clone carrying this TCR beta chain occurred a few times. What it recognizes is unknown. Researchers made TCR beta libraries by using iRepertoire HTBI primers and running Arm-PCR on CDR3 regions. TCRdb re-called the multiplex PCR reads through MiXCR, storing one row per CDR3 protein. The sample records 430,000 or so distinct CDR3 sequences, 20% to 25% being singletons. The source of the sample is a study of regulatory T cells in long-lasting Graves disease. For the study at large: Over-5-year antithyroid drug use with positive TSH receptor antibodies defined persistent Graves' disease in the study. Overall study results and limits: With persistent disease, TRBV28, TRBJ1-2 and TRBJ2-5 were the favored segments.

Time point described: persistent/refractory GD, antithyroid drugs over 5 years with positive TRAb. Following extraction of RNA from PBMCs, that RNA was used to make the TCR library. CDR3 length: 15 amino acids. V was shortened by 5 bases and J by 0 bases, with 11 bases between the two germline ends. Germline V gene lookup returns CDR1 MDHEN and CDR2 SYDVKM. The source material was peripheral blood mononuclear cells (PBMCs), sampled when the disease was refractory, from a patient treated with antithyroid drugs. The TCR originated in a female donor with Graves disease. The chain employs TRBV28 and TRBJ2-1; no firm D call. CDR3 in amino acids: CASSPQHNSYNEQFF. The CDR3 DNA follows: TGTGCCAGCAGTCCACAACACAACTCCTACAATGAGCAGTTCTTC.